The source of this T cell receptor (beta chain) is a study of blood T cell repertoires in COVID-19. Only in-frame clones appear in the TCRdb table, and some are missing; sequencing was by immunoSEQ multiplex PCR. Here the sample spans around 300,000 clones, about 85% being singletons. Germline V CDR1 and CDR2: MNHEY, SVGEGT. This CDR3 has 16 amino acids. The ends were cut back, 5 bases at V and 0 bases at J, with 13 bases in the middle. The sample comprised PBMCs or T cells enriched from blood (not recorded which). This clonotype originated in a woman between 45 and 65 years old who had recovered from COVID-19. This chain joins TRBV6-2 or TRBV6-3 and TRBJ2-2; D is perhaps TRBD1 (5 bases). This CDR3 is CASSPGIAANTGELFF. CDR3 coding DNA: TGTGCCAGCAGTCCAGGGATAGCCGCGAACACCGGGGAGCTGTTTTTT.